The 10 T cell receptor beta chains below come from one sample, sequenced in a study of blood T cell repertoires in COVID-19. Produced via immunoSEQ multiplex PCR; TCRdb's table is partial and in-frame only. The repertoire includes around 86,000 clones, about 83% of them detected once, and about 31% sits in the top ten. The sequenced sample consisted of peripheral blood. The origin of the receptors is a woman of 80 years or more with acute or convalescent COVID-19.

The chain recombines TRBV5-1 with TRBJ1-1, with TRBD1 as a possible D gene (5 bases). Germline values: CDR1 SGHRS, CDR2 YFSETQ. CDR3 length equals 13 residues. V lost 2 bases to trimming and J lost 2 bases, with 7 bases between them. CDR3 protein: CASSFGGNTEAFF. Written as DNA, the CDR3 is TGCGCCAGCAGCTTCGGGGGAAACACTGAAGCTTTCTTT.

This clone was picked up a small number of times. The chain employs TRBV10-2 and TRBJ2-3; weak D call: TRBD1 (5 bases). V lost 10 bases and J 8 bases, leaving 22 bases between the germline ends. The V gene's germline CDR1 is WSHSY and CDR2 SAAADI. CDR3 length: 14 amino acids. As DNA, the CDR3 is TGCGCCACCTACGGCGGCCCCGGTAGGGGTACGCAGTATTTT. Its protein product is CATYGGPGRGTQYF.

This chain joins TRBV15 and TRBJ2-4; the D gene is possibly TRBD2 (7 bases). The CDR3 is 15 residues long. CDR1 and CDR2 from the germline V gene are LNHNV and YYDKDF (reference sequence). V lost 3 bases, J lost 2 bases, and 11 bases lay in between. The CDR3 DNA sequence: TGTGCCACCAGCAGGGGAGGGGGATCCAAAAACATTCAGTACTTC. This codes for CATSRGGGSKNIQYF.

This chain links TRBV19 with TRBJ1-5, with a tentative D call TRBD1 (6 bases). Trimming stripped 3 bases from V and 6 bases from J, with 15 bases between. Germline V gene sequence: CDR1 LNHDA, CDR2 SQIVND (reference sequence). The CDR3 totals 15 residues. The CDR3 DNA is TGTGCCAGTAGTATTGACCGGGCCAGGGGTCAGCCCCAGCATTTT. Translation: CASSIDRARGQPQHF.

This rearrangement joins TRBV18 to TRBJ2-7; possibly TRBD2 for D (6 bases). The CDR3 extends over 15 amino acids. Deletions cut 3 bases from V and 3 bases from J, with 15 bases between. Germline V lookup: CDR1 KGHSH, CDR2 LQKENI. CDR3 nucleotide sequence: TGTGCCAGCTCACCGGCTAGCGCGAACCTCTACGAGCAGTACTTC. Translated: CASSPASANLYEQYF.

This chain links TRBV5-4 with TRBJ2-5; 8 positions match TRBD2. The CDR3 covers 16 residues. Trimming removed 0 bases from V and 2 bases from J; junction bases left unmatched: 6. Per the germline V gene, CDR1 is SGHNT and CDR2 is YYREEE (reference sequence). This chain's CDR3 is CASSLGNAGGQETQYF. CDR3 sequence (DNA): TGTGCCAGCAGCTTGGGTAACGCGGGAGGACAAGAGACCCAGTACTTC.

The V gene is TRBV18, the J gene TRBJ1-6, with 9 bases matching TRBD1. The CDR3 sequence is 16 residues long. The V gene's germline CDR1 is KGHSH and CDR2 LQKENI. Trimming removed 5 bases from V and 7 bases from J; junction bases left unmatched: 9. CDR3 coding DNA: TGTGCCAGCTCAAGCCGGGACAGGGTTATGAATTCACCCCTCCACTTT. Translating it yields CASSSRDRVMNSPLHF.

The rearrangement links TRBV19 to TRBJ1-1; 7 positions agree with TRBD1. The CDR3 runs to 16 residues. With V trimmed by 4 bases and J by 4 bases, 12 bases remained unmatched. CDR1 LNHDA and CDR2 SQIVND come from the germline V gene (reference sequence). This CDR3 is CASSTLRGQGGTEAFF. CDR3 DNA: TGTGCCAGTAGTACCCTAAGGGGCCAGGGGGGCACTGAAGCTTTCTTT.

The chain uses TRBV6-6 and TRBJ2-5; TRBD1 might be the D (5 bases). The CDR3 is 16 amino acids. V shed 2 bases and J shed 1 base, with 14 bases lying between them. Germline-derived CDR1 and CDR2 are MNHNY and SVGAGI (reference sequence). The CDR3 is CASSYTGLGAQETQYF. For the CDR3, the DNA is TGTGCCAGCAGTTACACGGGCCTTGGGGCCCAAGAGACCCAGTACTTC.

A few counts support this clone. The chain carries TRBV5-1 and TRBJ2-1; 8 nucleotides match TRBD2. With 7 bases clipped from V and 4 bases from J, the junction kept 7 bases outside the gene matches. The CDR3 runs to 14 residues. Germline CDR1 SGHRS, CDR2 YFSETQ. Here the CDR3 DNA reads TGCGCCAGCTCCAGCGGGAGCCCTTACAATGAGCAGTTCTTC. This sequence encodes CASSSGSPYNEQFF.